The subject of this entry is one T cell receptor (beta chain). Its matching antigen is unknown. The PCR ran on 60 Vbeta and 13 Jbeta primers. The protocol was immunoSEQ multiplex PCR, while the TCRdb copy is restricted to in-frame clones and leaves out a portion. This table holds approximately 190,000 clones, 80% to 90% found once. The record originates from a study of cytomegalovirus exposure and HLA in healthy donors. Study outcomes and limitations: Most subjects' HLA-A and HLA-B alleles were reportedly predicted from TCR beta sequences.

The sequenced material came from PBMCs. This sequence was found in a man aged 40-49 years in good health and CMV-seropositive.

As DNA, the CDR3 is TGTGCCAGCAGTCCCTCTAGCGGGAAAGAGACCCAGTACTTC. Translation: CASSPSSGKETQYF. The chain has TRBV6-5 and TRBJ2-5; 9 bases match TRBD2. J was trimmed by 3 bases and V by 5 bases; bases with no gene match: 4. The length of the CDR3 is 14 residues. Germline values: CDR1 MNHEY, CDR2 SVGAGI.